One sample yielded the 32 T cell receptor beta chains listed below, sequenced in a study of CXCR3-negative and CXCR3-positive naive CD8 T cells. The method, 5' RACE with UMI labels, was used to prepare the TRB cDNA libraries. Reanalyzing the 5' RACE reads, TCRdb keeps one entry per CDR3 protein, without DNA. The clone table shows roughly 100,000 distinct CDR3 sequences, with the ten largest holding around 0.99%. The sample consisted of naive CXCR3- CD8+ T cells from blood. Subset in this sample: CD45RO-CCR7+CD27+CD95- naive CD8+ T cells lacking CXCR3 (TNR3-). The source of these receptors is a human donor in good health. Some clones in this sample may be carry-over from other donors' samples.

This sequence joins TRBV28 and TRBJ2-7; lacking DNA, the TRBD2 call made by TCRdb goes unchecked. This CDR3 contains 14 residues. The germline gives CDR1 MDHEN, CDR2 SYDVKM. The CDR3 reads CASSSLAISYEQYF.

The V gene is TRBV11-3, the J gene TRBJ2-1; the TRBD2 assignment by TCRdb is unverifiable without DNA. The germline V gene has CDR1 SGHNT and CDR2 YENEEA. The CDR3 contains 15 residues. This chain's CDR3 is CASSSRGLADNEQFF.

The gene calls are TRBV7-2 and TRBJ1-2; TCRdb's D gene call, TRBD1, goes unchecked for lack of DNA. The CDR3 runs 15 residues. Per germline, CDR1 SGHTA and CDR2 FQGNSA. This CDR3 is CASSLETGVDYGYTF.

The V call is TRBV2, the J call TRBJ2-6; TCRdb's D call of TRBD1 is untestable without DNA. Germline CDR1 and CDR2: SNHLY and FYNNEI. CDR3 length: 16 residues. CDR3: CASSEGPSSGANVLTF.

The genes are TRBV7-2 and TRBJ2-3; TCRdb's assignment of TRBD1 cannot be checked, as there is no DNA. CDR1 is SGHTA and CDR2 is FQGNSA in the germline V gene. The CDR3 contains 15 residues. CDR3 in amino acids: CASSLGQGPQDTQYF.

This chain links TRBV7-8 with TRBJ1-1. The germline V gene has CDR1 SGHVS and CDR2 FQNEAQ. This CDR3 comprises 14 residues. The CDR3 loop is CASSPRTESTEAFF.

The chain is built from TRBV19 and TRBJ2-3; without DNA, the TCRdb call of TRBD1 cannot be checked. Germline V lookup: CDR1 LNHDA, CDR2 SQIVND (reference sequence). The CDR3 runs to 16 residues. Here the CDR3 reads CASSIDLAAGADTQYF.

The CDR3 sequence is CASMERGRTEAFF. V usage is TRBV19 and J usage is TRBJ1-1; the D gene TCRdb calls, TRBD1, cannot be checked with no DNA. The CDR3 is 13 residues long. CDR1 is LNHDA and CDR2 is SQIVND in the germline V gene (reference sequence).

The CDR3: CASSPTGEQFF. V is TRBV9 and J is TRBJ2-1; as DNA is missing, the TRBD1 call by TCRdb cannot be tested. CDR3 length equals 11 residues. In germline, CDR1 is SGDLS, CDR2 YYNGEE.

The rearrangement links TRBV6-5 to TRBJ2-3. The CDR3 runs 17 residues. Germline V gene data show CDR1 as MNHEY and CDR2 as SVGAGI. The CDR3 loop is CASSYLGLAGGTDTQYF.

This sequence joins TRBV4-1 and TRBJ2-7; TCRdb returns TRBD2, unconfirmable since there is no DNA. CDR1 is MGHRA and CDR2 is YSYEKL in the germline V gene. There are 13 residues in the CDR3. The CDR3 loop reads CASSQVGGGEQYF.

J is TRBJ2-7 and V is TRBV5-1; the TCRdb call, TRBD1, lacks DNA for checking. CDR3 length equals 13 residues. Germline V gives CDR1 SGHRS, CDR2 YFSETQ. The chain's CDR3 is CASSLTGAYEQYF. The variable domain in full, completed from reference TRBV5-1 and TRBJ2-7, reads KAGVTQTPRYLIKTRGQQVTLSCSPISGHRSVSWYQQTPGQGLQFLFEYFSETQRNKGNFPGRFSGRQFSNSRSEMNVSTLELGDSALYLCASSLTGAYEQYFGPGTRLTVT.

V is TRBV29-1 and J is TRBJ2-1; the TRBD1 assignment by TCRdb is unverifiable without DNA. The CDR3 length is 12 residues. Germline V CDR1 and CDR2: SQVTM, ANQGSEA. The CDR3 reads CSVEEGGNEQFF.

The rearrangement uses TRBV2 and TRBJ1-1; TCRdb's D gene call, TRBD1, goes unchecked for lack of DNA. The CDR3 covers 12 residues. The germline V gene has CDR1 SNHLY and CDR2 FYNNEI. The CDR3 here is CARTGRSTEAFF.

J is TRBJ2-1 and V is TRBV20-1; the TRBD2 assignment by TCRdb is unverifiable without DNA. The CDR3 is made up of 14 amino acids. Germline V gene data show CDR1 as DFQATT and CDR2 as SNEGSKA (reference sequence). The CDR3 sequence is CSARTSGDYNEQFF.

This rearrangement joins TRBV7-9 to TRBJ2-1; the TCRdb call, TRBD1, lacks DNA for checking. Germline V gene lookup returns CDR1 SEHNR and CDR2 FQNEAQ (reference sequence). The CDR3 runs to 13 residues. CDR3 amino acids: CASQGAFYNEQFF.

This chain joins TRBV6-5 and TRBJ2-5; TCRdb's assignment of TRBD2 cannot be checked, as there is no DNA. Germline V CDR1 and CDR2: MNHEY, SVGAGI. The CDR3 spans 15 residues. The CDR3: CASSQSEGVGETQYF.

This chain joins TRBV5-1 and TRBJ2-1; the D call of TRBD1 rests on TCRdb alone, since no DNA is present to check it. The CDR3 length is 14 residues. Germline CDR1 SGHRS, CDR2 YFSETQ. The CDR3 loop reads CASSLRDSYNEQFF.

V usage is TRBV6-6 and J usage is TRBJ2-6. CDR3 length equals 15 residues. The germline V gene has CDR1 MNHNY and CDR2 SVGAGI (reference sequence). CDR3 protein: CASSYDSTGANVLTF.

The chain joins TRBV28 to TRBJ2-3. The CDR3 is 12 amino acids. Per the germline V gene, CDR1 is MDHEN and CDR2 is SYDVKM. The CDR3 loop is CASSWSRDTQYF.

The J gene is TRBJ1-2, the V gene TRBV29-1. The CDR3 covers 12 residues. The germline gives CDR1 SQVTM, CDR2 ANQGSEA. This CDR3 reads CSVVGQGHGYTF.

The rearrangement uses TRBV21-1 and TRBJ2-7; without DNA, the TCRdb call of TRBD1 cannot be checked. TRBV21-1 corresponds to a pseudogene. The CDR3 contains 14 residues. The CDR3 loop is CASRPRDWAFEQYF.

V is TRBV7-6 and J is TRBJ2-1. The CDR3 is made up of 12 amino acids. Per the germline V gene, CDR1 is SGHVS and CDR2 is FNYEAQ. CDR3 loop: CASSLWRDEQFF.

V and J are TRBV29-1 and TRBJ1-3; there is no DNA to check the TCRdb D call of TRBD1. CDR3 length: 14 residues. CDR1 and CDR2 from the germline V gene are SQVTM and ANQGSEA. The CDR3 loop reads CSVELQGPGNTIYF. The complete variable domain, with remaining parts taken from reference TRBV29-1 and TRBJ1-3, reads SAVISQKPSRDICQRGTSLTIQCQVDSQVTMMFWYRQQPGQSLTLIATANQGSEATYESGFVIDKFPISRPNLTFSTLTVSNMSPEDSSIYLCSVELQGPGNTIYFGEGSWLTVV.

The chain is built from TRBV5-5 and TRBJ2-3; the D gene TCRdb calls, TRBD2, cannot be checked with no DNA. The CDR3 is made up of 15 amino acids. CDR1 and CDR2 from the germline V gene are SGHKS and YYEKEE (reference sequence). CDR3 region: CASSLMRGAWDTQYF.

The rearrangement joins TRBV7-2 to TRBJ2-7; TCRdb's assignment of TRBD2 cannot be checked, as there is no DNA. Per germline, CDR1 SGHTA and CDR2 FQGNSA. This CDR3 is 15 amino acids long. This CDR3 is CASSPVAGAAYEQYF.

The rearrangement joins TRBV5-1 to TRBJ1-1; the D call from TCRdb, TRBD1, cannot be confirmed without DNA. The CDR3 sequence is 12 residues long. Germline CDR1 SGHRS, CDR2 YFSETQ. CDR3 protein: CASSLAGGEAFF. Full variable domain (rest looked up from reference TRBV5-1 and TRBJ1-1): KAGVTQTPRYLIKTRGQQVTLSCSPISGHRSVSWYQQTPGQGLQFLFEYFSETQRNKGNFPGRFSGRQFSNSRSEMNVSTLELGDSALYLCASSLAGGEAFFGQGTRLTVV.

The V gene is TRBV4-1, the J gene TRBJ1-3; TCRdb outputs TRBD1, but without DNA this stays unchecked. This CDR3 region has 16 residues. Germline CDR1 MGHRA, CDR2 YSYEKL. The CDR3 here is CASRDRPGGSGNTIYF.

The rearrangement joins TRBV6-6 to TRBJ2-7; TCRdb reports TRBD1, a call that lacks DNA to check it against. This CDR3 comprises 13 residues. Germline-derived CDR1 and CDR2 are MNHNY and SVGAGI (reference sequence). This CDR3 reads CASSYGASNEQYF.

The CDR3 protein is CASSWDRGEKAGELFF. The V gene is TRBV28, the J gene TRBJ2-2; TCRdb outputs TRBD1, but without DNA this stays unchecked. The V gene's germline CDR1 is MDHEN and CDR2 SYDVKM. The CDR3 is 16 residues long.

The chain employs TRBV12-3 or TRBV12-4 and TRBJ2-1. The CDR3 totals 12 residues. This CDR3 reads CASSFPYNEQFF.

The chain recombines TRBV7-7 with TRBJ2-1; no DNA is available, so the TRBD2 call from TCRdb remains unchecked. CDR1 and CDR2 (germline): SSHAT, FNYEAQ (reference sequence). The length of the CDR3 is 15 residues. The CDR3 loop reads CASSTGLAGYNEQFF.